The TCR beta chain under discussion was sequenced for a study of cytomegalovirus exposure and HLA in healthy donors. Overall study findings and caveats: In a later analysis, parvovirus B19, influenza, CMV and Epstein-Barr virus appeared linked to several top co-occurrence clusters.

Worth noting for this clone: The antigen remains undetermined.

Both 60 Vbeta primers and 13 Jbeta primers went into the PCR. Only in-frame clones appear in the TCRdb table, and some are missing; sequencing was by immunoSEQ multiplex PCR. Listed are about 200,000 clones; about 1% falls within the top ten. The ends were cut back, 3 bases at V and 3 bases at J, with 3 bases in the middle. Germline V gives CDR1 SGHAT, CDR2 FQNNGV. This CDR3 comprises 13 residues. The chain joins TRBV11-2 to TRBJ2-6; D is unclear. The sequencing sample was made of PBMCs. The clonotype originates from a woman in her 30s in good health and CMV-seropositive. CDR3 amino acids: CASSLYGANVLTF. In nucleotides, the CDR3 is TGTGCCAGCAGCTTGTATGGGGCCAACGTCCTGACTTTC.